This passage covers 32 T cell receptor beta chains from one sample sequenced in a study of control samples from healthy donors and cancer patients. Assay used: immunoSEQ multiplex PCR; TCRdb lists only in-frame clones, some missing. The table lists 30,000 to 40,000 clones, approximately 86% of them singletons. Sequences were obtained from PBMCs. Receptors were obtained from a woman in her thirties or forties with lung cancer.

The V and J genes are TRBV3-1 (or the pseudogene TRBV3-2) and TRBJ1-1; D unclear. The V and J ends lost 1 base and 1 base respectively, with 7 bases between them. This CDR3 comprises 14 residues. Germline V gives CDR1 LGHDT, CDR2 YNNKEL (reference sequence). CDR3 in DNA: TGTGCCAGCAGCCAAGGCGGGTGGAACACTGAAGCTTTCTTT. This translates into CASSQGGWNTEAFF.

This clone was seen a few times. The chain is built from TRBV12-3 or TRBV12-4 and TRBJ1-1, with a possible D match to TRBD1 (6 bases). This CDR3 is 13 amino acids long. The V and J ends lost 8 bases and 5 bases respectively, with 15 bases between them. CDR3 sequence reads: CASGKTGWTEAFF. For the CDR3, the DNA is TGTGCCAGCGGAAAAACAGGGTGGACTGAAGCTTTCTTT.

The table lists this clone with a count of one. As DNA, the CDR3 is TGTGCCAGCAGCTTACAGGCGAACACTGAAGCTTTCTTT. Its protein product is CASSLQANTEAFF. V is TRBV7-9 and J is TRBJ1-1; unclear D gene. Germline assignment: CDR1 SEHNR and CDR2 FQNEAQ (reference sequence). This CDR3 region has 13 residues. V dropped 2 bases and J dropped 1 base, with 5 bases sitting between them.

The rearrangement links TRBV12-3 or TRBV12-4 to TRBJ2-5; 7 positions match TRBD1. This CDR3 region has 13 residues. V gave up 4 bases and J gave up 5 bases; unmatched junction bases: 4. Here the CDR3 DNA reads TGTGCCAGCAGTTGGGGGACAGTGGAGACCCAGTACTTC. This codes for CASSWGTVETQYF.

The rearrangement uses TRBV5-4 and TRBJ2-4; the match to TRBD1 covers 7 bases. The length of the CDR3 is 14 residues. Per germline, CDR1 SGHNT and CDR2 YYREEE (reference sequence). The junction had 7 bases not matched to a gene; V was cut back by 4 bases and J by 6 bases. DNA of the CDR3: TGTGCCAGCAGCGTTTTAGGGGGCTTAAACATTCAGTACTTC. Translated: CASSVLGGLNIQYF.

This clone was found once. The chain recombines TRBV3-1 (or the pseudogene TRBV3-2) with TRBJ2-7; D not resolved. The CDR3 totals 13 residues. V was clipped by 1 base and J by 2 bases, with 6 bases between them. Per the germline V gene, CDR1 is LGHDT and CDR2 is YNNKEL (reference sequence). CDR3 region: CASSQVGTYEQYF. The CDR3 nucleotides are TGTGCCAGCAGCCAAGTGGGGACCTACGAGCAGTACTTC.

The CDR3 reads CASSLEGQGATGANVLTF. CDR3 nucleotide sequence: TGTGCCAGCAGCTTAGAGGGACAGGGGGCGACTGGGGCCAACGTCCTGACTTTC. The chain uses TRBV7-9 and TRBJ2-6; 12 bases agree with TRBD1. The germline gives CDR1 SEHNR, CDR2 FQNEAQ (reference sequence). This CDR3 contains 18 residues. J gave up 2 bases and V 1 base, and 3 bases lay outside the gene matches.

The J gene is TRBJ2-5, the V gene TRBV18, with 7 bases lining up with TRBD1. Germline V lookup: CDR1 KGHSH, CDR2 LQKENI. CDR3 size: 15 residues. J was trimmed by 2 bases and V by 4 bases; bases with no gene match: 7. CDR3 coding DNA: TGTGCCAGCTCACGCTTAGGGACAGCACAAGAGACCCAGTACTTC. It codes for CASSRLGTAQETQYF.

This rearrangement joins TRBV11-3 to TRBJ2-7; the D gene is possibly TRBD1 (5 bases). V shed 1 base and J shed 2 bases, with 9 bases lying between them. The CDR3 is 14 amino acids. The germline CDR1 and CDR2 sequences are SGHNT and YENEEA. Here the CDR3 reads CASSLGDSAYEQYF. The CDR3 nucleotides read TGTGCCAGCAGCTTAGGAGACAGCGCCTACGAGCAGTACTTC. The entire variable domain, with the rest obtained from reference TRBV11-3 and TRBJ2-7, is as follows: EAGVVQSPRYKIIEKKQPVAFWCNPISGHNTLYWYLQNLGQGPELLIRYENEEAVDDSQLPKDRFSAERLKGVDSTLKIQPAELGDSAVYLCASSLGDSAYEQYFGPGTRLTVT.

The chain carries TRBV7-2 and TRBJ1-1; no clear D. CDR1 and CDR2 from the germline V gene are SGHTA and FQGNSA. The ends were cut back, 1 base at V and 12 bases at J, with 15 bases in the middle. The CDR3 runs 13 residues. In DNA form, the CDR3 reads TGTGCCAGCAGCTTAGATCCGGGGATCAGAACTTTCTTT. Its protein product is CASSLDPGIRTFF.

The chain is built from TRBV7-6 and TRBJ2-6, with D hard to call. Germline V gene lookup returns CDR1 SGHVS and CDR2 FNYEAQ. V lost 1 base and J lost 4, with 2 bases in between. This CDR3 region has 13 residues. The CDR3, as DNA: TGTGCCAGCAGCTTAGGCGGGGCCAACGTCCTGACTTTC. This encodes CASSLGGANVLTF. Supplemented by reference TRBV7-6 and TRBJ2-6, the full variable domain reads GAGVSQSPRYKVTKRGQDVALRCDPISGHVSLYWYRQALGQGPEFLTYFNYEAQQDKSGLPNDRFSAERPEGSISTLTIQRTEQRDSAMYRCASSLGGANVLTFGAGSRLTVL.

The chain has TRBV15 and TRBJ1-1; D is perhaps TRBD1 (5 bases). Deletions cut 1 base from V and 3 bases from J, with 9 bases between. This CDR3 has 14 amino acids. Per germline, CDR1 LNHNV and CDR2 YYDKDF (reference sequence). In DNA, the CDR3 is TGTGCCACCAGCAGAGTGTCCAGGGACACTGAAGCTTTCTTT. The encoded protein is CATSRVSRDTEAFF.

The chain combines TRBV15 with TRBJ2-5, with TRBD2 matching over 8 bases. The CDR3 runs to 16 residues. Trimming removed 0 bases from V and 4 bases from J; junction bases left unmatched: 7. Germline V gives CDR1 LNHNV, CDR2 YYDKDF (reference sequence). The CDR3 protein is CATSRDLASGGETQYF. CDR3 DNA sequence: TGTGCCACCAGCAGAGATCTGGCCAGCGGGGGAGAGACCCAGTACTTC.

The V gene is TRBV4-1, the J gene TRBJ1-5; D not resolved. Looked up from germline, CDR1 is MGHRA and CDR2 is YSYEKL. CDR3 length: 15 residues. V was trimmed by 0 bases and J by 7 bases, leaving 13 bases between them. Written as DNA, the CDR3 is TGCGCCAGCAGCCAAGACCGTCGGCCGGGACAGCCCCAGCATTTT. It encodes CASSQDRRPGQPQHF.

This rearrangement joins TRBV18 to TRBJ2-1, with 8 bases aligning to TRBD2. Unmatched junction bases numbered 7, after V lost 0 bases and J lost 15 bases. The CDR3 has 13 amino acids. The germline V gene encodes CDR1 KGHSH and CDR2 LQKENI. CDR3 bases: TGTGCCAGCTCACCACCCGACGGGGGGGGCGGGTTCTTC. This gives the protein CASSPPDGGGGFF.

The chain links TRBV18 to TRBJ2-3; D remains unclear. Germline-derived CDR1 and CDR2 are KGHSH and LQKENI. The CDR3 length is 13 residues. V shed 1 base and J shed 4 bases, with 6 bases lying between them. In DNA form, the CDR3 reads TGTGCCAGCTCACCACAGGTGGCAGATACGCAGTATTTT. Amino acids: CASSPQVADTQYF.

The V gene is TRBV28, the J gene TRBJ1-5; no clear D gene. Trimming stripped 1 base from V and 3 bases from J, with 10 bases between. In germline, CDR1 is MDHEN, CDR2 SYDVKM. CDR3 length equals 15 residues. CDR3 bases: TGTGCCAGCAGTTTATCCGACGGCTCCAATCAGCCCCAGCATTTT. Its protein product is CASSLSDGSNQPQHF.

The table lists this clone with a few counts. The chain recombines TRBV14 with TRBJ1-2, with D unresolved. The V and J ends lost 4 bases and 4 bases respectively, with 10 bases between them. The CDR3 extends over 13 amino acids. Germline V gene data show CDR1 as SGHDN and CDR2 as FVKESK. CDR3 amino acids: CASSRLDLYGYTF. DNA of the CDR3: TGTGCCAGCAGCCGACTGGACCTCTATGGCTACACCTTC. The entire variable domain, with the rest obtained from reference TRBV14 and TRBJ1-2, is as follows: EAGVTQFPSHSVIEKGQTVTLRCDPISGHDNLYWYRRVMGKEIKFLLHFVKESKQDESGMPNNRFLAERTGGTYSTLKVQPAELEDSGVYFCASSRLDLYGYTFGSGTRLTVV.

The V call is TRBV10-2, the J call TRBJ1-6; D call uncertain. The length of the CDR3 is 13 residues. Trimming removed 8 bases from V and 7 bases from J, with 12 bases in between. CDR1 and CDR2 from the germline V gene are WSHSY and SAAADI. CDR3 amino acids: CASQGFVNSPLHF. The DNA for the CDR3 is TGCGCCAGCCAAGGTTTTGTGAATTCACCCCTCCACTTT.

This chain uses TRBV24-1 with TRBJ2-1; TRBD2 matches 12 bases. The CDR3 totals 18 residues. V dropped 5 bases and J dropped 0; count of bases not matched to a gene: 7. In germline, CDR1 is KGHDR, CDR2 SFDVKD. The CDR3: CATSGDPSGGGSYNEQFF. CDR3 nucleotides: TGTGCCACCAGTGGGGATCCTAGCGGGGGGGGCTCCTACAATGAGCAGTTCTTC.

This sequence joins TRBV13 and TRBJ2-1; D call uncertain. Germline V gives CDR1 PRHDT, CDR2 FYEKMQ (reference sequence). Trimming stripped 2 bases from V and 5 bases from J, with 7 bases between. The CDR3 sequence is 13 residues long. The CDR3 coding sequence is TGTGCCAGCAGCTTACTGAAAAACAATGAGCAGTTCTTC. Encoded protein: CASSLLKNNEQFF.

This clone showed up just once. The chain couples TRBV13 to TRBJ2-3; D remains unclear. Between the trimmed V and J ends, which lost 2 bases and 1 base, there was a span of 10 bases. Germline values: CDR1 PRHDT, CDR2 FYEKMQ (reference sequence). There are 15 residues in the CDR3. In nucleotides, the CDR3 is TGTGCCAGCAGCTTACGATCCGGTGGCACAGATACGCAGTATTTT. Encoded protein: CASSLRSGGTDTQYF.

This sequence joins TRBV2 and TRBJ2-4, with TRBD2 matching over 7 bases. Losses at the gene ends were 5 bases for V and 5 bases for J; bases not matched to a gene: 3. Germline lookup yields CDR1 SNHLY and CDR2 FYNNEI. This CDR3 is built from 13 residues. DNA of the CDR3: TGTGCCAGCAGTTGGGGGGGGGAAAACATTCAGTACTTC. This codes for CASSWGGENIQYF.

The J gene is TRBJ1-1, the V gene TRBV19, with 8 bases matching TRBD1. V lost 7 bases and J lost 1; bases outside the gene matches: 5. The CDR3 length is 14 residues. CDR1 LNHDA and CDR2 SQIVND come from the germline V gene (reference sequence). CDR3 nucleotides: TGTGCCAGTATCGCGACAGGGGAGAACACTGAAGCTTTCTTT. Residues: CASIATGENTEAFF.

The chain has TRBV12-3 or TRBV12-4 and TRBJ1-2; 7 bases fit TRBD1. After removal of 1 base from V and 8 bases from J, the junction contained 4 bases not matched to a gene. This CDR3 is 13 amino acids long. The CDR3 loop reads CASSLGHRGGYTF. CDR3 bases: TGTGCCAGCAGTTTAGGTCACAGGGGCGGCTACACCTTC.

This clone has more than one count but fewer than ten. CDR3 loop: CASSLGGGHTDTQYF. For the CDR3, the DNA is TGTGCCAGCAGCTTAGGAGGGGGGCACACAGATACGCAGTATTTT. The chain recombines TRBV11-3 with TRBJ2-3, with D tentatively TRBD1 or TRBD2 (6 bases each). The germline V and J ends were trimmed by 1 base and 2 bases, with 10 bases remaining between them. Germline-derived CDR1 and CDR2 are SGHNT and YENEEA. CDR3 length: 15 residues.

The V call is TRBV12-3 or TRBV12-4, the J call TRBJ1-1; D gene ambiguous. The CDR3 consists of 13 residues. Trimming removed 1 base from V and 11 bases from J, with 14 bases in between. The CDR3 here is CASSLELWASAFF. CDR3 DNA: TGTGCCAGCAGTTTAGAACTCTGGGCGTCCGCTTTCTTT.

The chain recombines TRBV2 with TRBJ1-1, with D maybe TRBD1 (6 bases). The CDR3 runs to 13 residues. CDR1 is SNHLY and CDR2 is FYNNEI in the germline V gene. V was shortened by 5 bases and J by 8 bases, with 15 bases between the two germline ends. The CDR3 here is CASSKGGGREAFF. CDR3 DNA sequence: TGTGCCAGCAGTAAAGGGGGGGGAAGGGAAGCTTTCTTT. Using reference TRBV2 and TRBJ1-1 for the parts outside the CDR3, the full variable domain is EPEVTQTPSHQVTQMGQEVILRCVPISNHLYFYWYRQILGQKVEFLVSFYNNEISEKSEIFDDQFSVERPDGSNFTLKIRSTKLEDSAMYFCASSKGGGREAFFGQGTRLTVV.

This clone was seen only a few times. The J gene is TRBJ2-1, the V gene TRBV3-1 (or the pseudogene TRBV3-2); 9 bases fit TRBD1. The V gene's germline CDR1 is LGHDT and CDR2 YNNKEL (reference sequence). The CDR3 loop spans 15 amino acids. Unmatched junction bases numbered 8, after V lost 2 bases and J lost 9 bases. CDR3 region: CASSQPGQGIVEQFF. The CDR3 nucleotides read TGTGCCAGCAGCCAACCGGGACAGGGTATAGTTGAGCAGTTCTTC.

The DNA of the CDR3 is TGTGCCAGCAGTATAACAGGGGCTCAAGGTAACGAGCAGTACTTC. The encoded protein is CASSITGAQGNEQYF. This sequence joins TRBV6-5 and TRBJ2-7; 7 bases line up with TRBD1. CDR1 and CDR2 from the germline V gene are MNHEY and SVGAGI. With 5 bases clipped from V and 5 bases from J, the junction kept 12 bases outside the gene matches. The CDR3 loop spans 15 amino acids.

This clone came up once. The chain is built from TRBV5-1 and TRBJ1-3, with no clear D. This CDR3 spans 15 amino acids. Trimming left V 4 bases short and J 2 bases short, with 13 bases between. Germline V lookup: CDR1 SGHRS, CDR2 YFSETQ. The chain's CDR3 is CASSPPLPTGNTIYF. The CDR3 DNA sequence: TGCGCCAGCAGCCCTCCTCTCCCCACTGGAAACACCATATATTTT.

The chain links TRBV7-2 to TRBJ1-1; weak D call: TRBD1 (6 bases). The germline V gene has CDR1 SGHTA and CDR2 FQGNSA. V gave up 10 bases and J gave up 5 bases, with 17 bases separating them. This CDR3 has 13 residues. The CDR3 region is CAISEGQSTEAFF. The CDR3 DNA reads as TGTGCCATTTCCGAAGGACAGTCTACTGAAGCTTTCTTT.